This T cell receptor (beta chain) derives from a study of blood T cell repertoires in COVID-19. Study at large: The cDNA or gDNA used as material had been derived from T cells, B-cell-depleted T cells, or PBMCs.

The table came from immunoSEQ multiplex PCR; TCRdb's copy has only in-frame clones and leaves some out. Of about 200,000 clones in the sample, about four fifths were seen once. Trimming removed 5 bases from V and 4 bases from J; junction bases left unmatched: 3. The CDR3 contains 15 residues. The germline V gene has CDR1 SGHVS and CDR2 FNYEAQ. The receptor comes from a woman aged 70-85 years with active or convalescent COVID-19. This chain joins TRBV7-6 and TRBJ2-1; 12 nucleotides align to TRBD2. Sequenced: peripheral blood. In DNA, the CDR3 is TGTGCCAGCAGCGCCGGGACTAGCGGGTACAATGAGCAGTTCTTC. Translated: CASSAGTSGYNEQFF. Based on the CDR3 plus reference TRBV7-6 and TRBJ2-1, the full variable domain is GAGVSQSPRYKVTKRGQDVALRCDPISGHVSLYWYRQALGQGPEFLTYFNYEAQQDKSGLPNDRFSAERPEGSISTLTIQRTEQRDSAMYRCASSAGTSGYNEQFFGPGTRLTVL.